This TCR beta chain emerged from a study of blood T cell repertoires in COVID-19 (dated by TCRdb to 2019 to 2021). General notes on the study: Samples from collaborators originated in the United States, Italy and Spain and spanned both the acute and convalescent phases of COVID-19. The prospective study material was composed of cDNA or gDNA derived from T cells, B-cell-depleted T cells, or PBMCs. Deeply sampled blood TCRbeta repertoires from subjects exposed to, actively infected with, or recovered from COVID-19 were included in the dataset. The repertoires were released in a freely available public database meant as a resource for research on the immune response to SARS-CoV-2. Samples came from the ongoing ImmuneRACE study (first 160 participants) plus 1,254 subjects from 6 global collaborators. The sample metadata nearly always contained a de-identified subject ID, COVID-19 status, age in years and sex. HLA class I and class II types, where available, came from metadata supplied by the sample provider rather than from assay-based typing. General study outcomes and caveats: Clinical and demographic metadata were provided uncurated, with the amount varying by source and participant.

Samples from volunteer blood donors who had recovered from COVID-19 were contributed by a second Seattle source. Whole blood was collected in K2EDTA tubes by collaborating institutions according to the institutions' own protocols. Collaborator samples were shipped for TCRbeta analysis as frozen whole blood, isolated PBMCs, or DNA extracted from either sample type. The germline V gene gives CDR1 as MNHEY and CDR2 as SVGEGT. Clipping removes 6 bases from V and 5 bases from J, with 10 as the unmatched junction base count. The CDR3 contains 16 residues, cysteine and phenylalanine counted. Here the CDR3 DNA is all that survives: 48 bases in frame from base 1. This clone was detected only once. Its antigen is currently not known. Nothing much larger sits one base from this clone, and base qualities are not available. TCRbeta CDR3 regions were amplified from genomic DNA by means of the immunoSEQ Assay, a bias-controlled multiplex PCR. In the authors' own workflow: The number of nucleated cells in each sample was estimated from the amplification of reference gene primers within the assay. Sequence reads were collapsed and filtered to measure the absolute abundance of every unique TCRbeta CDR3 rearrangement. Productive Simpson clonality was computed per sample as the square root of Simpson's diversity index over productive rearrangements. TCRdb holds this immuneACCESS table with in-frame rearrangements only. Some clones are missing; in checked studies, unresolved V genes explain under half, and the rest has no known cause. The V and J calls and clone size come from that table; D and trimming were worked out from the DNA. This sample gives 200,000 to 250,000 clones in total; around 83% of them show up just once. The ten top clones hold over 1.2% of the sample.

This receptor chain uses TRBV6-2 or TRBV6-3 and TRBJ2-1; 10 bases in the middle match TRBD2. This clonotype was sampled from a woman aged 40 to 55 who had recovered from COVID-19. Sequencing was done on a sample of peripheral blood. The DNA sequence is given as TGTGCCAGCAGCACCCTATTAGCGGGGGGCCACAATGAGCAGTTCTTC. Its translation is CASSTLLAGGHNEQFF.